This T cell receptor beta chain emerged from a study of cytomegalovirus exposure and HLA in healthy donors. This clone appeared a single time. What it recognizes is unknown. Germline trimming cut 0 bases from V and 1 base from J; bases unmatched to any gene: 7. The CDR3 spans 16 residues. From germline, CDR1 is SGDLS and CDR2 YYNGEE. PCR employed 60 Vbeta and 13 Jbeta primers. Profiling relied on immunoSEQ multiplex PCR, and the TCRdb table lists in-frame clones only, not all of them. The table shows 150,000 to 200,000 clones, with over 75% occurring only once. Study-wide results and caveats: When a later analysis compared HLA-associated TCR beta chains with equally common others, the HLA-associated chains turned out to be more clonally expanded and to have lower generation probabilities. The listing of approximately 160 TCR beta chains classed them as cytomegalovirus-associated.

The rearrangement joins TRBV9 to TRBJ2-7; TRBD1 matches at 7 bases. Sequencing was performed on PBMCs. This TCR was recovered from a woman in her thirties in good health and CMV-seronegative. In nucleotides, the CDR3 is TGTGCCAGCAGCGTAGGGGGGCACAGGGGTTCCTACGAGCAGTACTTC. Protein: CASSVGGHRGSYEQYF.